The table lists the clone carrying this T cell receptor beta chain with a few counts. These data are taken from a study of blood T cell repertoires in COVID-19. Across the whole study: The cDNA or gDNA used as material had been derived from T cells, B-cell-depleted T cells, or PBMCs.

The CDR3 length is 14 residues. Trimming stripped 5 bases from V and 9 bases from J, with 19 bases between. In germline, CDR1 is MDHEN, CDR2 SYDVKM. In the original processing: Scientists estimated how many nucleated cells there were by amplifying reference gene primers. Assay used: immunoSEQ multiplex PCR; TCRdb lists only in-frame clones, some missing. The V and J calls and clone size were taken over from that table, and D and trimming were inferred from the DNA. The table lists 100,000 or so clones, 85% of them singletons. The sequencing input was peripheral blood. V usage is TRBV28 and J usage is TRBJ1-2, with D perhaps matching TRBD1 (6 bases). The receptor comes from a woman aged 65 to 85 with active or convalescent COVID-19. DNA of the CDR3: TGTGCCAGCAGTCCCCACGTCGGGGGGCTTAGCTACACCTTC. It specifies CASSPHVGGLSYTF.